Described below is a single T cell receptor beta chain sequence and its context. Its antigen is unidentified. This entry is derived from a study of T-cell memory formation after mild COVID-19. Researchers used 5'RACE with constant-segment primers to make TCR alpha and TCR beta cDNA libraries that carry sample barcodes and UMIs. In TCRdb, the 5' RACE reads were re-called with MiXCR into one record per CDR3 protein. The sample has a few hundred thousand distinct CDR3 sequences; less than 25% are singletons. Findings and caveats of the study: Pre-infection memory already had some responding clones, implying cross-reactive memory joined. The study found contracting CD4+ clones mainly in CM and EM and contracting CD8+ clones in EMRA.

This CDR3 contains 15 residues. The V end lost 5 bases, the J end lost 8 bases, and 19 bases lay between the germline ends. The rearrangement uses TRBV12-3 or TRBV12-4 and TRBJ1-3, with D possibly matching TRBD1 (5 bases). The TCR was taken from an adult woman who had mild COVID-19 (a few samples of this study predate the infection). Cell type and time point are not known. Material for sequencing was PBMCs or a T cell subset sorted from them (not recorded which). CDR3 sequence: CASSGGRAGQHTIYF. The CDR3, as DNA: TGTGCCAGCAGTGGGGGACGGGCAGGGCAACACACCATATATTTT.